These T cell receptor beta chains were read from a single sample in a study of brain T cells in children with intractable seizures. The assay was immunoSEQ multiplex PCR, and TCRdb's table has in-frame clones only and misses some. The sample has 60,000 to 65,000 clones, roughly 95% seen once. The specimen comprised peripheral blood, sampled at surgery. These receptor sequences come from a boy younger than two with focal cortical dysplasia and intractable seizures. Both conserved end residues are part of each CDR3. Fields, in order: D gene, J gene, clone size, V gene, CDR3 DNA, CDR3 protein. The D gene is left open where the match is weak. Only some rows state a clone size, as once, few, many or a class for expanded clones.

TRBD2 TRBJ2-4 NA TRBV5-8 TGTGCCAGCAGCGGAACTAGCGGGAGGGATACAGCCAAAAACATTCAGTACTTC CASSGTSGRDTAKNIQYF
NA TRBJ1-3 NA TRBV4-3 TGCGCCAGCAGCCAAGAGCCAGGGCTTTTGAACACCATATATTTT CASSQEPGLLNTIYF
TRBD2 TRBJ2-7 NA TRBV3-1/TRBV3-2 TGTGCCAGCAGCCGGGGGGGGTACGAGCAGTACTTC CASSRGGYEQYF
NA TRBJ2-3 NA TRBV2 TGTGCCAGCAGTGAACGGGCTAACCGAGATACGCAGTATTTT CASSERANRDTQYF
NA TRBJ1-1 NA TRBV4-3 TGCGCCAGCAGCCAAGCCTTACGGGGCCCGAACACTGAAGCTTTCTTT CASSQALRGPNTEAFF
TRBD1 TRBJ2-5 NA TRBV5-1 TGCGCCAGCAGCTCCTATGGACAGGGAGAGACCCAGTACTTC CASSSYGQGETQYF
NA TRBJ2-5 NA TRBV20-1 TGCAGTGCTAGAGTACAAGAGACCCAGTACTTC CSARVQETQYF
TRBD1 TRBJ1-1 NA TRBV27 TGTGCCAGCAGACGATTAGACAGGGCTACTGAAGCTTTCTTT CASRRLDRATEAFF
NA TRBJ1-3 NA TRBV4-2 TGTGCCAGCAGCCAAGACGGTGGGGCATATGGAAACACCATATATTTT CASSQDGGAYGNTIYF
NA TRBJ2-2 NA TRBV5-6 TGTGCCAGCAGCTTGAACACCGGGGAGCTGTTTTTT CASSLNTGELFF
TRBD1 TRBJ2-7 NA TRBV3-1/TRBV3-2 TGTGCCAGCAGCCAAGACAGGGGGCGCGAGCAGTACTTC CASSQDRGREQYF
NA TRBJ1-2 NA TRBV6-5 TGTGCCAGCAGTTACTCCGGCGGAAGGGGTGGCTACACCTTC CASSYSGGRGGYTF
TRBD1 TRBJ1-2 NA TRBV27 TGTGCCAGCAGCCCCTCACATGACAGGGGGCGCGGCTACACCTTC CASSPSHDRGRGYTF
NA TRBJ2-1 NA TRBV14 TGTGCCAGCAGCCAAGGTAACTACAATGAGCAGTTCTTC CASSQGNYNEQFF
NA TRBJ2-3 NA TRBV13 TGTGCCAGCAGCTTAGGGGTCACAGATACGCAGTATTTT CASSLGVTDTQYF
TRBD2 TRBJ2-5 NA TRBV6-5 TGTGCCAGCAGTCTCGTTAGCGGGAGCAAGACCCAGTACTTC CASSLVSGSKTQYF
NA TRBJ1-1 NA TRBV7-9 TGTGCCAGCAGCTATTTTGGGGGACGTAGGAGGACGAACACTGAAGCTTTCTTT CASSYFGGRRRTNTEAFF
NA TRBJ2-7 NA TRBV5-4 TGTGCCAGCAGGAAGAATAGACCGACAGATTCCGTGCTGGTATGGTACTTC CASRKNRPTDSVLVWYF
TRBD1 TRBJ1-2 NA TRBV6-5 TGTGCCAGCAGTCTAGGGACAGGGTTATCCTATGGCTACACCTTC CASSLGTGLSYGYTF
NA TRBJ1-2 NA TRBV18 TGTGCCAGCTCATCCTCCTTGGACCGGGCCAGGTATGGCTACACCTTC CASSSSLDRARYGYTF
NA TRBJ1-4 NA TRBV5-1 TGCGCCAGCAGCTTAGGCCAGGGGTCTGAAAAACTGTTTTTT CASSLGQGSEKLFF
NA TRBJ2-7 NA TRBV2 TGTGCCAGCAGTACCGGGACCCCTCCCTACGAGCAGTACTTC CASSTGTPPYEQYF
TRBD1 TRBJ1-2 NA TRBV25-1 TGTGCCAGCAGTAGGGGACAGCCCGGCGGCTACACCTTC CASSRGQPGGYTF
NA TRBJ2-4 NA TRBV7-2 TGTGCCAGCAGCTACAACCGGGGTATAGCCAAAAACATTCAGTACTTC CASSYNRGIAKNIQYF
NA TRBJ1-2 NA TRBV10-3 TGTGCCACCTCCGGCGAGGACAGCCTTAACTATGGCTACACCTTC CATSGEDSLNYGYTF
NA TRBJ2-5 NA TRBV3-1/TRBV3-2 TGTGCCAGCAGCCAAGCCCAAGACAGGTTGGGGGAGACCCAGTACTTC CASSQAQDRLGETQYF
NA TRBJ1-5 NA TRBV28 TGTGCCAGCAGTTTATCAGGCAGGTACAATCAGCCCCAGCATTTT CASSLSGRYNQPQHF
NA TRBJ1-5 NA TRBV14 TGTGCCAGCAGCCCAGATCACCAGCATTTT CASSPDHQHF
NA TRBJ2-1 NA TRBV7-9 TGTGCCAGCAGCTTAGTTGGGGGATACAATGAGCAGTTCTTC CASSLVGGYNEQFF
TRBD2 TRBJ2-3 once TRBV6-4 TGTGCCAGCAGTCCTAAGAAGCGGGGGGGCTTCACAGATACGCAGTATTTT CASSPKKRGGFTDTQYF
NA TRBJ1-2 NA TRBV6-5 TGTGCCAGCAGTTACTCGCGGACATGGCCTAACTATGGCTACACCTTC CASSYSRTWPNYGYTF
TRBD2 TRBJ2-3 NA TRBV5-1 TGCGCCAGCAGCCGGGGGCGACGCGGGGGGGCGGCAGATACGCAGTATTTT CASSRGRRGGAADTQYF
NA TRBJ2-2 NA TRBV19 TGTGCCAGTAGTACCTACACCGGGGAGCTGTTTTTT CASSTYTGELFF
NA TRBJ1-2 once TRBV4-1 TGCGCCAGCAGCCAAGTGGGAGGCAGGCGGAACTATGGCTACACCTTC CASSQVGGRRNYGYTF
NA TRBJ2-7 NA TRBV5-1 TGCGCCAGCAGCTGGGCAGGGTGGAAGGACGAGCAGTACTTC CASSWAGWKDEQYF
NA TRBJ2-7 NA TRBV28 TGTGCCAGCAGAAGGGGGGGGCACGAGCAGTACTTC CASRRGGHEQYF
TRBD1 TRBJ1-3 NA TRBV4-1 TGCGCCAGCAGCCCCCGGACAGGGAAGAGCTCTGGAAACACCATATATTTT CASSPRTGKSSGNTIYF
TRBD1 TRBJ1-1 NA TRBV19 TGTGCCAGTAGTATCCATCCCCCGGGACAGGTTAACACTGAAGCTTTCTTT CASSIHPPGQVNTEAFF
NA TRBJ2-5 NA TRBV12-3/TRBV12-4 TGTGCCAGCAGTCTAGCTTCTCGGGAGACCCAGTACTTC CASSLASRETQYF
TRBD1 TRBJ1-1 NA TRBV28 TGTGCCAGCAGTCCTTGGACAGGAGAGACTGAAGCTTTCTTT CASSPWTGETEAFF
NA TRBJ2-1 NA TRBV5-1 TGCGCCAGCAGCTTTTTAAATGAGCAGTTCTTC CASSFLNEQFF
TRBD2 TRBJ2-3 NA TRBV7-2 TGTGCCAGCAGCTTAGCCCTAGCGGGAGTCGAGGCAGATACGCAGTATTTT CASSLALAGVEADTQYF
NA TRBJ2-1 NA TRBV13 TGTGCCAGCAGCCAGATACGGTCTGAATCCTACAATGAGCAGTTCTTC CASSQIRSESYNEQFF
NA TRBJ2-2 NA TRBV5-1 TGCGCCAGCAGCTTGGCCGGACCCGGCGCCGGGGAGCTGTTTTTT CASSLAGPGAGELFF
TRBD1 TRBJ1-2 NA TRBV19 TGTGCCAGTAGTCCCCATTTACAGGGGGCGGGTTACTATGGCTACACCTTC CASSPHLQGAGYYGYTF
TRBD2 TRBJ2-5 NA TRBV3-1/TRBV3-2 TGTGCCAGCAGCCAATGGACTAGCGGGAAAGAGACCCAGTACTTC CASSQWTSGKETQYF
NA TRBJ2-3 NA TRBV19 TGTGCCAGTACTGGACCCCTTTGGAGAGATACGCAGTATTTT CASTGPLWRDTQYF
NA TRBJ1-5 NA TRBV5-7 TGTGCCAGCAGGTTAGGGACACGTAGCAATCAGCCCCAGCATTTT CASRLGTRSNQPQHF
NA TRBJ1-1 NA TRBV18 TGTGCCAGCTCACCAGGCGCCGGGGCCCACACTGAAGCTTTCTTT CASSPGAGAHTEAFF
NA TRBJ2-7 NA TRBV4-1 TGCGCCAGCCAACTTGCCGGGTCGGGCTCCTACGAGCAGTACTTC CASQLAGSGSYEQYF
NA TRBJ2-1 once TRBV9 TGTGCCAGCAGCGCGAGGGGGATTCAATACAATGAGCAGTTCTTC CASSARGIQYNEQFF
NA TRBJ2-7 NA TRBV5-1 TGCGCCAGCAGCTTGCAGGGGCCCTCGTCCGGCTACGAGCAGTACTTC CASSLQGPSSGYEQYF
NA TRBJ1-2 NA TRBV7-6 TGTGCCAGCAGCCCATTGAGGACAGACTATGGCTACACCTTC CASSPLRTDYGYTF
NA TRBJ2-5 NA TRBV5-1 TGCGCCAGCAGCTTGGTATTAACAGTTCTCCAAGAGACCCAGTACTTC CASSLVLTVLQETQYF
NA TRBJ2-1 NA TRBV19 TGTGCCAGTAACAATCTGGCCCACGATGAGCAGTTCTTC CASNNLAHDEQFF
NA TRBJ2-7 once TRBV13 TGTGCCAGCAGCTTAGTCCCCGGTGGGAAGGGATACGAGCAGTACTTC CASSLVPGGKGYEQYF